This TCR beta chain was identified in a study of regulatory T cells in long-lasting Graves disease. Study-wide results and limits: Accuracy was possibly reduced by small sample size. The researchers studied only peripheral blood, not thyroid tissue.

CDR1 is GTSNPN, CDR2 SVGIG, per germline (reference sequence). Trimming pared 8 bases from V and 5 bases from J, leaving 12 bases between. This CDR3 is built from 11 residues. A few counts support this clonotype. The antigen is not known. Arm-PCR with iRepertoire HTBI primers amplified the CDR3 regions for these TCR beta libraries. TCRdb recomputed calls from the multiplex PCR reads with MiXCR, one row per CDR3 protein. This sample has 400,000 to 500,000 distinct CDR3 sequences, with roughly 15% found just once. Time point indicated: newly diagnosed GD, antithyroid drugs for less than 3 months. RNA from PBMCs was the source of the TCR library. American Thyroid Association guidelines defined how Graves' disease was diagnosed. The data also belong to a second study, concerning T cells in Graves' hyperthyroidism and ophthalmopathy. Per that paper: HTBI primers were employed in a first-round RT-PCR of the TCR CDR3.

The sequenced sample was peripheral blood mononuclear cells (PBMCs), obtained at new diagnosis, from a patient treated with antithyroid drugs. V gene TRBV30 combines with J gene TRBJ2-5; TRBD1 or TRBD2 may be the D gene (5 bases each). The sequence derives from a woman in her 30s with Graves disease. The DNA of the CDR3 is TGTGCCGGGGGTGTTTCGGAGACCCAGTACTTC. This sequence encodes CAGGVSETQYF.